This TCR beta chain derives from a study of spatial heterogeneity in lung cancer. Turning to the study itself: Fewer alpha-chain than beta-chain sequences were consistently detected.

Every individual TCR cDNA molecule carried its own unique molecular identifier, which allowed correction of PCR and sequencing errors. TCRdb re-called the 5' RACE reads with MiXCR, one entry per CDR3 protein. Of about 94,000 distinct CDR3 sequences in the sample, 15% to 20% are singletons; the top ten hold around a fifth. Time point of the sample: blood at routine non-recurrence follow-up after resection. The input material, whole RNA from tumor, nontumor lung or frozen PBMC, was sequenced unsorted. This clonotype was counted between two and nine times. Germline loops: CDR1 DFQATT, CDR2 SNEGSKA (reference sequence). J lost 0 bases, V lost 5 bases, and 0 bases had no gene match. CDR3 size: 15 residues.

This receptor was identified in a male donor with early-stage non-small cell lung cancer. Sequencing was performed on PBMCs, taken at follow-up. The chain uses TRBV20-1 and TRBJ2-1, with 14 bases identical to TRBD2. The CDR3 sequence is CSAGLAGGSYNEQFF. CDR3 nucleotides: TGCAGTGCTGGACTAGCGGGAGGCTCCTACAATGAGCAGTTCTTC.